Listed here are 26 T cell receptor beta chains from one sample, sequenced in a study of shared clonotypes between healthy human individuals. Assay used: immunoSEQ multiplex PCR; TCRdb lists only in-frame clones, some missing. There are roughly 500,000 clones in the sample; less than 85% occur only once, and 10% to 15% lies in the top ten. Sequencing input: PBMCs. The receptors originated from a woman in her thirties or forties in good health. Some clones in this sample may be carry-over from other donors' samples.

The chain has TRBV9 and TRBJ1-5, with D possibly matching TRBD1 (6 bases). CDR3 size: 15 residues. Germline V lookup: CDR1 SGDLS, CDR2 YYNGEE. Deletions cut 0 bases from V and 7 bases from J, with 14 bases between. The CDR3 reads CASSVGGGANQPQHF. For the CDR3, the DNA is TGTGCCAGCAGCGTAGGTGGGGGGGCAAACCAGCCCCAGCATTTT.

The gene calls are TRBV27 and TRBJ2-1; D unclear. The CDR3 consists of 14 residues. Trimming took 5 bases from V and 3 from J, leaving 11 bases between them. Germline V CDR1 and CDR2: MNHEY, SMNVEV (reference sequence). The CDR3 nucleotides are TGTGCCAGCAGTCCGGGCAGATTCTACAATGAGCAGTTCTTC. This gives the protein CASSPGRFYNEQFF.

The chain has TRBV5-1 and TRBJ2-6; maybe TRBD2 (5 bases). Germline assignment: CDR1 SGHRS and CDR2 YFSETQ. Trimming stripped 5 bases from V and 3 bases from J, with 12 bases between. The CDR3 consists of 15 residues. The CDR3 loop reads CASSGSPGGANVLTF. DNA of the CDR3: TGCGCCAGCAGTGGGAGTCCAGGTGGGGCCAACGTCCTGACTTTC.

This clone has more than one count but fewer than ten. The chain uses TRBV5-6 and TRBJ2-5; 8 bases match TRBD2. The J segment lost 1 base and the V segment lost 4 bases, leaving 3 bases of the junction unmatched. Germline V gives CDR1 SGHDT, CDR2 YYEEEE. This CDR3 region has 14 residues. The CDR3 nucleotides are TGTGCCAGCAGCCCGGGGACTAGCCAAGAGACCCAGTACTTC. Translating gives CASSPGTSQETQYF.

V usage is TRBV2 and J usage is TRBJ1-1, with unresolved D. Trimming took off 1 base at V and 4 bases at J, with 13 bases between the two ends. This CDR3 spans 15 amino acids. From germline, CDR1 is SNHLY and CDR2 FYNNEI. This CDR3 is CASSEEAGRSTEAFF. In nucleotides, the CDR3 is TGTGCCAGCAGTGAAGAGGCAGGAAGAAGCACTGAAGCTTTCTTT.

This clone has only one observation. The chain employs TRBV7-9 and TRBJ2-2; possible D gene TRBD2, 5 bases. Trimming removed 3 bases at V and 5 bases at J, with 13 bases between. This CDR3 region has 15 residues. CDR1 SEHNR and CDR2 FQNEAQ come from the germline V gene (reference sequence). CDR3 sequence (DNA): TGTGCCAGCAGCTTTGGCGGGTTCACTACCGGGGAGCTGTTTTTT. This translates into CASSFGGFTTGELFF.

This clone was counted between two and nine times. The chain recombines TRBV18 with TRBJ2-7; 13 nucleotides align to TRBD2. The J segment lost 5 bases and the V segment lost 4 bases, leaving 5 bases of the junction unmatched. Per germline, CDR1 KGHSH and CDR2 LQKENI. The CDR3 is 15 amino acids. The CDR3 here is CASSLLAGGINEQYF. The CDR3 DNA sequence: TGTGCCAGCTCACTACTAGCGGGAGGGATCAACGAGCAGTACTTC. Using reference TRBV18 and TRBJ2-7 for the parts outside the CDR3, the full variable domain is NAGVMQNPRHLVRRRGQEARLRCSPMKGHSHVYWYRQLPEEGLKFMVYLQKENIIDESGMPKERFSAEFPKEGPSILRIQQVVRGDSAAYFCASSLLAGGINEQYFGPGTRLTVT.

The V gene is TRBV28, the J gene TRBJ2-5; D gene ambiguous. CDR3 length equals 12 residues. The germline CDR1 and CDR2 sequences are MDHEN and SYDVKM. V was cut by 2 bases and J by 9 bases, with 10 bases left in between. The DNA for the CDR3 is TGTGCCAGCAGTTTAGGGCTTCTGGCCCAGTACTTC. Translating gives CASSLGLLAQYF.

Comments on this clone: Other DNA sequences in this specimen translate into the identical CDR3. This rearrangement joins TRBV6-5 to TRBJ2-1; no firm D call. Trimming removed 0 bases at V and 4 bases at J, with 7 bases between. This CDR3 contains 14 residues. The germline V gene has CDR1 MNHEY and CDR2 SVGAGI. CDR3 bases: TGTGCCAGCAGTTACTCCAGGAGTTACAATGAGCAGTTCTTC. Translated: CASSYSRSYNEQFF.

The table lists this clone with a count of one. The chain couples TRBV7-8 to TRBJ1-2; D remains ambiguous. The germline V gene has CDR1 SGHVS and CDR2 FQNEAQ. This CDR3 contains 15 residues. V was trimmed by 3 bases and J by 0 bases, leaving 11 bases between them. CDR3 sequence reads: CASSLTAYTNYGYTF. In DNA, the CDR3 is TGTGCCAGCAGCTTGACGGCATACACTAACTATGGCTACACCTTC.

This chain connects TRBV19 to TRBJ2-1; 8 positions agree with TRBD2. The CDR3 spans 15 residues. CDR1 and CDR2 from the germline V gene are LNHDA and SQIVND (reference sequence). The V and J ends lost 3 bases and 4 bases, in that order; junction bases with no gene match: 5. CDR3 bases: TGTGCCAGTAGTATGTTGGTAGCGGGATACAATGAGCAGTTCTTC. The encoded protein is CASSMLVAGYNEQFF.

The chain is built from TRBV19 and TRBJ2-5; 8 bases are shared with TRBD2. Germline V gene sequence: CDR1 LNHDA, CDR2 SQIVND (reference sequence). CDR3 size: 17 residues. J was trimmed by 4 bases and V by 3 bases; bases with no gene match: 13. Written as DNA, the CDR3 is TGTGCCAGTAGTATGGACGTAACGGGAGGGCCGGGAGAGACCCAGTACTTC. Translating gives CASSMDVTGGPGETQYF.

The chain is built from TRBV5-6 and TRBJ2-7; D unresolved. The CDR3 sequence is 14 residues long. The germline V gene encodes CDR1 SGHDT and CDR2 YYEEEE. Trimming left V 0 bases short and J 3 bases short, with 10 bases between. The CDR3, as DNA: TGTGCCAGCAGCTTGGGAGAGGTCCTCTACGAGCAGTACTTC. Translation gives CASSLGEVLYEQYF.

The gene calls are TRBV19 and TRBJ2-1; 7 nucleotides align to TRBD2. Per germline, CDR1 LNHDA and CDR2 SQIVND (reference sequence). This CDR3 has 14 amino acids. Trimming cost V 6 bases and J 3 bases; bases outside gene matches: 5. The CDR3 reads CASRGDYLYNEQFF. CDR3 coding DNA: TGTGCCAGTAGGGGGGACTACCTCTACAATGAGCAGTTCTTC.

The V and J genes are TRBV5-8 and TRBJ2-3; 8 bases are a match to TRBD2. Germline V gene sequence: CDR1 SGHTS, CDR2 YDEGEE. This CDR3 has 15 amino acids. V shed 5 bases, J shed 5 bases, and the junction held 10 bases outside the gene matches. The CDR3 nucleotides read TGTGCCAGCAGTTTTATGTCGAGCGGGGGAGATACGCAGTATTTT. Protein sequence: CASSFMSSGGDTQYF.

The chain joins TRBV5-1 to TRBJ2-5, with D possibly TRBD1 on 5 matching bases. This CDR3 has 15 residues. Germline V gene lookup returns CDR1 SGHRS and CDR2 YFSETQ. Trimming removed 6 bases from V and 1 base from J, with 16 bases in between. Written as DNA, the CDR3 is TGCGCCAGCAAACCCCAGGGTGGCGGCCAAGAGACCCAGTACTTC. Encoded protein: CASKPQGGGQETQYF.

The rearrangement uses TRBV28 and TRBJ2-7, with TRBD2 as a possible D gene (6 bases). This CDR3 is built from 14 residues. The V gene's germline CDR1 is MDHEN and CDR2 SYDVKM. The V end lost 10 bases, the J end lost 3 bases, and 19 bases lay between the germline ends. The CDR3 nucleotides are TGTGCCACCCGCTCGGCACGGGGGAGCTACGAGCAGTACTTC. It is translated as CATRSARGSYEQYF.

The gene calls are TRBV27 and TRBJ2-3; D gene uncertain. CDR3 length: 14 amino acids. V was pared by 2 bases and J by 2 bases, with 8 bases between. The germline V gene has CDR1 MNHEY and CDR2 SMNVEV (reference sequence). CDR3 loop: CASSLVANTDTQYF. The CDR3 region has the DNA TGTGCCAGCAGTTTAGTTGCGAACACAGATACGCAGTATTTT.

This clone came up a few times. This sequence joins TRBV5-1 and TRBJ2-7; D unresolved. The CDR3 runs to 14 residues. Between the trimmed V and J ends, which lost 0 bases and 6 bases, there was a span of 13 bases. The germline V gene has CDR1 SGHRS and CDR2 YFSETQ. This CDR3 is CASSLAPGGSEQYF. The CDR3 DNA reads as TGCGCCAGCAGCTTGGCACCCGGTGGTAGCGAGCAGTACTTC.

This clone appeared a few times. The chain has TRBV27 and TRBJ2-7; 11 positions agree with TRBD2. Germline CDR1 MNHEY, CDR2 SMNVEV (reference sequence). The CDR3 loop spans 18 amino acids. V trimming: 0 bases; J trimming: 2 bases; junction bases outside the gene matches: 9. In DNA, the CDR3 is TGTGCCAGCAGTTTATCTGGGGGGAGGGGACTAGCGGCCTACGAGCAGTACTTC. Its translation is CASSLSGGRGLAAYEQYF.

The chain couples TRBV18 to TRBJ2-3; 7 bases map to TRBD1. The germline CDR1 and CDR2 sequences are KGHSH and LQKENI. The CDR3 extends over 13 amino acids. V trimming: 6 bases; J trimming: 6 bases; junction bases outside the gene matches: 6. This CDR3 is CASSDRAADTQYF. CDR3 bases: TGTGCCAGCTCTGACAGGGCGGCGGATACGCAGTATTTT.

CDR3 DNA sequence: TGCGCCAGCAGCCTCCTCCCAGGTAGCGGGAGCTCCTACGAGCAGTACTTC. Translated, it gives CASSLLPGSGSSYEQYF. The rearrangement links TRBV4-1 to TRBJ2-7; 9 bases agree with TRBD2. Per the germline V gene, CDR1 is MGHRA and CDR2 is YSYEKL. J was trimmed by 0 bases and V by 4 bases; bases with no gene match: 10. This CDR3 has 17 residues.

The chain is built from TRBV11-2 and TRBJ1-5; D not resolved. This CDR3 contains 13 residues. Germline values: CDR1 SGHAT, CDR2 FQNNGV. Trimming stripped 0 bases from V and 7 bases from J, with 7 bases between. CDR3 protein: CASSLDRGQPQHF. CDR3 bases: TGTGCCAGCAGCTTAGATAGAGGCCAGCCCCAGCATTTT. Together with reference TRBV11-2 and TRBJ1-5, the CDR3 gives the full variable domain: EAGVAQSPRYKIIEKRQSVAFWCNPISGHATLYWYQQILGQGPKLLIQFQNNGVVDDSQLPKDRFSAERLKGVDSTLKIQPAKLEDSAVYLCASSLDRGQPQHFGDGTRLSIL.

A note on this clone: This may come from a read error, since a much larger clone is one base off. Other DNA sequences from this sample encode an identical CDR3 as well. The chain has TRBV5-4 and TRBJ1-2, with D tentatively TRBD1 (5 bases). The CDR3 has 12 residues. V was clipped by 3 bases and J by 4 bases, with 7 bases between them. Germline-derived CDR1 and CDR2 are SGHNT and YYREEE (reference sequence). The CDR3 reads CASSWDGYGYTF. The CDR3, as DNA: TGTGCCAGCAGCTGGGACGGCTATGGCTACACCTTC.

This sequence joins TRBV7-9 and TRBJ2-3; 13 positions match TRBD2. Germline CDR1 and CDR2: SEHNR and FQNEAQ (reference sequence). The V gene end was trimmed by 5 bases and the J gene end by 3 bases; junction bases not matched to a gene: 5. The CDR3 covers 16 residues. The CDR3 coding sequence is TGTGCCAGCAGCCCGGGGACTAGCGGGAAGACAGATACGCAGTATTTT. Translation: CASSPGTSGKTDTQYF.

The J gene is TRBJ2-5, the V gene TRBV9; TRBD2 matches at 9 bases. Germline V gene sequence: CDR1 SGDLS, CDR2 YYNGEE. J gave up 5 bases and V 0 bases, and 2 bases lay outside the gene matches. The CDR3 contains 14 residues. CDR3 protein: CASSVVSGSETQYF. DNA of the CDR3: TGTGCCAGCAGCGTAGTTAGCGGGAGTGAGACCCAGTACTTC.